The 27 T cell receptor beta chains given below trace back to one sample, sequenced in a study of patients and donors after allogeneic stem cell transplantation. TCRdb recomputed calls from the RT-PCR reads with MiXCR, one row per CDR3 protein. Here the sample spans 200,000 to 250,000 distinct CDR3 sequences, 12% to 15% being singletons. The sample was blood, either unsorted or a sorted T cell fraction (not recorded which). The receptor set was obtained from a human donor who was either an allogeneic HSCT recipient or a stem cell or donor lymphocyte infusion donor (not recorded which). It is not recorded whose cells these are; they may come from a transplant donor.

This clonotype was seen at least ten times. The V call is TRBV4-1, the J call TRBJ2-3, with 10 bases that match TRBD2. Trimming at V came to 5 bases and at J to 2 bases, leaving 7 bases not matched to a gene. Germline-derived CDR1 and CDR2 are MGHRA and YSYEKL. The CDR3 consists of 16 residues. CDR3 DNA sequence: TGCGCCAGCAGCGTAAGACTAGCGGGTATCACAGATACGCAGTATTTT. This sequence encodes CASSVRLAGITDTQYF.

The V call is TRBV12-3 or TRBV12-4, the J call TRBJ2-1; TRBD2 agrees at 11 bases. Trimming at V came to 6 bases and at J to 4 bases, leaving 5 bases not matched to a gene. The CDR3 contains 15 residues. As DNA, the CDR3 is TGTGCCAGCAGAGGACTAGCGGGTGCTTACAATGAGCAGTTCTTC. The encoded protein is CASRGLAGAYNEQFF.

V and J are TRBV2 and TRBJ1-2; weak D call: TRBD1 (6 bases). The ends were cut back, 6 bases at V and 1 base at J, with 15 bases in the middle. CDR1 is SNHLY, CDR2 FYNNEI, per germline. The CDR3 loop spans 15 amino acids. The CDR3 sequence is CASRTHRAVNYGYTF. As DNA, the CDR3 is TGTGCCAGCAGAACACACAGGGCCGTTAACTATGGCTACACCTTC.

This clonotype was found many times. The chain couples TRBV12-3 or TRBV12-4 to TRBJ1-2, with 7 bases fitting TRBD1. After removal of 3 bases from V and 1 base from J, the junction contained 11 bases not matched to a gene. The CDR3 totals 17 residues. The CDR3 DNA follows: TGTGCCAGCAGTTTGCGACCCGGACAGGCGAATAACTATGGCTACACCTTC. This sequence encodes CASSLRPGQANNYGYTF.

The sample holds one count of this clonotype. This rearrangement joins TRBV18 to TRBJ2-5, with TRBD2 as a possible D gene (5 bases). This CDR3 contains 13 residues. V gave up 2 bases and J gave up 7 bases, with 11 bases separating them. Germline V gene data show CDR1 as KGHSH and CDR2 as LQKENI. In DNA form, the CDR3 reads TGTGCCAGCTCACCAACGGCCGGAGGGACCCAGTACTTC. It encodes CASSPTAGGTQYF.

The chain carries TRBV11-2 and TRBJ1-1; D gene ambiguous. V lost 1 base and J 0 bases, leaving 15 bases between the germline ends. The length of the CDR3 is 17 residues. CDR1 is SGHAT and CDR2 is FQNNGV in the germline V gene. This chain's CDR3 is CASSLVGPFEVNTEAFF. The CDR3 DNA follows: TGTGCCAGCAGCTTAGTTGGGCCTTTCGAGGTGAACACTGAAGCTTTCTTT.

The J gene is TRBJ2-2, the V gene TRBV3-1, with D perhaps being TRBD1 or TRBD2 (5 bases each). This CDR3 region has 16 residues. The V end was cut by 0 bases, the J end by 4 bases, with 12 bases between. Germline V gene sequence: CDR1 LGHDT, CDR2 YNNKEL (reference sequence). The CDR3 is CASSQDRGAGTGELFF. CDR3 nucleotides: TGTGCCAGCAGCCAAGACCGAGGGGCCGGCACCGGGGAGCTGTTTTTT.

The chain recombines TRBV20-1 with TRBJ2-7; TRBD1 agrees at 7 bases. The V gene's germline CDR1 is DFQATT and CDR2 SNEGSKA (reference sequence). The CDR3 has 13 amino acids. V was pared by 2 bases and J by 2 bases, with 3 bases of the junction left unmatched. CDR3 bases: TGCAGTGCTAGATACAGGGGACCCTACGAGCAGTACTTC. Amino acid sequence: CSARYRGPYEQYF.

In this sample, this clonotype turned up many times. The gene calls are TRBV5-1 and TRBJ2-1; 7 bases map to TRBD2. Germline V gene data show CDR1 as SGHRS and CDR2 as YFSETQ. CDR3 length equals 16 residues. With V trimmed by 0 bases and J by 4 bases, 7 bases remained unmatched. CDR3 residues: CASSLAIAGLYNEQFF. DNA for the CDR3: TGCGCCAGCAGCTTGGCCATAGCGGGCCTATACAATGAGCAGTTCTTC.

This clonotype was counted between two and nine times. The rearrangement links TRBV6-1 to TRBJ2-1; D could derive from TRBD1 or TRBD2 (5 bases each). The germline gives CDR1 MNHNS, CDR2 SASEGT. The V end lost 7 bases, the J end lost 5 bases, and 15 bases lay between the germline ends. CDR3 size: 14 residues. The CDR3: CASTTGTDNNEQFF. For the CDR3, the DNA is TGTGCCAGCACTACCGGGACGGACAACAATGAGCAGTTCTTC.

This clonotype was found many times. V and J are TRBV10-3 and TRBJ2-2, with D perhaps assigned TRBD1 or TRBD2 (5 bases each). V was shortened by 6 bases and J by 1 base, with 9 bases between the two germline ends. Germline V gene lookup returns CDR1 ENHRY and CDR2 SYGVKD. The CDR3 is 14 amino acids. This CDR3 reads CAIRRGENTGELFF. The CDR3 DNA follows: TGTGCCATCAGGAGGGGCGAGAACACCGGGGAGCTGTTTTTT.

This clonotype came up a few times. A much larger clone is a single base away; this may be a read error. The V and J genes are TRBV6-5 and TRBJ1-1; no reliable D call. The CDR3 length is 13 residues. Germline lookup yields CDR1 MNHEY and CDR2 SVGAGI. Between the trimmed V and J ends, which lost 4 bases and 0 bases, there was a span of 6 bases. In nucleotides, the CDR3 is TGTGCCAGCAGTTTCGAGATGAACACTGAAGCTTTCTTT. Encoded protein: CASSFEMNTEAFF.

The rearrangement joins TRBV25-1 to TRBJ2-7; TRBD2 agrees at 11 bases. The CDR3 is 16 residues long. Germline values: CDR1 MGHDK, CDR2 SYGVNS. After removal of 6 bases from V and 3 bases from J, the junction contained 10 bases not matched to a gene. CDR3 in DNA: TGTGCCAGCAGCGAACCGGGACTAGCGGATAACTACGAGCAGTACTTC. Its translation is CASSEPGLADNYEQYF.

This clonotype has more than one count but fewer than ten. This chain joins TRBV15 and TRBJ2-1, with 7 nucleotides matching TRBD1. CDR1 is LNHNV, CDR2 YYDKDF, per germline (reference sequence). The CDR3 sequence is 15 residues long. J lost 1 base, V lost 5 bases, and 5 bases had no gene match. The CDR3 coding sequence is TGTGCCACCAGCGCTCAGGGGGATTCCTACAATGAGCAGTTCTTC. This encodes CATSAQGDSYNEQFF.

The rearrangement uses TRBV18 and TRBJ2-1, with 10 bases that match TRBD1. This CDR3 is 15 amino acids long. Germline loops: CDR1 KGHSH, CDR2 LQKENI. The V segment lost 3 bases and the J segment 4 bases; nucleotides outside the gene matches: 3. As DNA, the CDR3 is TGTGCCAGCTCACCGACAGGGGGCGCTTACAATGAGCAGTTCTTC. Translated: CASSPTGGAYNEQFF.

The chain combines TRBV15 with TRBJ1-3; D might be TRBD1 (5 bases). The CDR3 is 13 amino acids. V shed 5 bases and J shed 4 bases, with 9 bases lying between them. Germline V gene data show CDR1 as LNHNV and CDR2 as YYDKDF (reference sequence). The CDR3 region has the DNA TGTGCCACCAGCGGAAACAGGGGAAACACCATATATTTT. It translates to CATSGNRGNTIYF.

Ten or more counts support this clonotype. The chain joins TRBV5-1 to TRBJ1-4; D possibly corresponds to TRBD1 (5 bases). Between the trimmed V and J ends, which lost 5 bases and 2 bases, there was a span of 13 bases. This CDR3 contains 15 residues. Germline V lookup: CDR1 SGHRS, CDR2 YFSETQ. The CDR3 DNA reads as TGCGCCAGCAGAATGACCGGGACGACTAATGAAAAACTGTTTTTT. Protein: CASRMTGTTNEKLFF.

This clonotype has more than one count but fewer than ten. This chain links TRBV5-1 with TRBJ2-7; possibly TRBD1 for D (5 bases). From germline, CDR1 is SGHRS and CDR2 YFSETQ. The CDR3 has 15 amino acids. V was clipped by 3 bases and J by 1 base, with 14 bases between them. CDR3 in amino acids: CASSSGLRESYEQYF. Written as DNA, the CDR3 is TGCGCCAGCAGCTCCGGCCTCAGGGAATCCTACGAGCAGTACTTC.

This clonotype has only a few counts. The chain employs TRBV2 and TRBJ2-7; 10 bases agree with TRBD2. CDR1 and CDR2 from the germline V gene are SNHLY and FYNNEI. The CDR3 spans 16 residues. J gave up 5 bases and V 7 bases, and 14 bases lay outside the gene matches. The DNA for the CDR3 is TGTGCCAGCAACATCAGGGGAAGCGGGAGGGTGGACGAGCAGTACTTC. Protein product: CASNIRGSGRVDEQYF. The full variable domain, rest sourced from reference TRBV2 and TRBJ2-7, is EPEVTQTPSHQVTQMGQEVILRCVPISNHLYFYWYRQILGQKVEFLVSFYNNEISEKSEIFDDQFSVERPDGSNFTLKIRSTKLEDSAMYFCASNIRGSGRVDEQYFGPGTRLTVT.

The V call is TRBV5-1, the J call TRBJ2-1; maybe TRBD1 (6 bases). Looked up from germline, CDR1 is SGHRS and CDR2 is YFSETQ. Trimming stripped 9 bases from V and 11 bases from J, with 18 bases between. The CDR3 loop spans 12 amino acids. The CDR3 reads CATGTGSSKQFF. For the CDR3, the DNA is TGCGCCACCGGTACAGGGAGTTCAAAGCAGTTCTTC.

The chain carries TRBV19 and TRBJ1-2; TRBD1 might be the D (6 bases). Trimming shortened V by 4 bases and J by 8 bases, and 14 bases separated the two germline ends. This CDR3 has 13 residues. Germline CDR1 and CDR2: LNHDA and SQIVND (reference sequence). CDR3: CASSTGQRWGYTF. The CDR3 DNA reads TGTGCCAGTAGTACCGGACAGAGATGGGGCTACACCTTC.

The CDR3 region is CSAIPGLAGNTDTQYF. Written as DNA, the CDR3 is TGCAGTGCTATCCCCGGACTAGCGGGGAACACAGATACGCAGTATTTT. The genes are TRBV20-1 and TRBJ2-3; 12 bases line up with TRBD2. The germline V gene has CDR1 DFQATT and CDR2 SNEGSKA (reference sequence). V shed 4 bases, J shed 2 bases, and the junction held 7 bases outside the gene matches. This CDR3 contains 16 residues.

V is TRBV3-1 and J is TRBJ2-7; 11 bases fit TRBD2. Germline CDR1 and CDR2: LGHDT and YNNKEL (reference sequence). The CDR3 contains 17 residues. Trimming removed 5 bases from V and 2 bases from J; junction bases left unmatched: 11. As DNA, the CDR3 is TGTGCCAGCAGCTCTGACGGGACTAGCGGATTACCCTACGAGCAGTACTTC. It encodes CASSSDGTSGLPYEQYF.

The J gene is TRBJ2-1, the V gene TRBV10-3, with 9 bases fitting TRBD2. The CDR3 sequence is 14 residues long. Germline trimming cut 7 bases from V and 9 bases from J; bases unmatched to any gene: 10. Germline CDR1 is ENHRY and CDR2 is SYGVKD. The CDR3 coding sequence is TGTGCCATCAAGGGCGGGAGGGCATACGGTGAGCAGTTCTTC. Translated, it gives CAIKGGRAYGEQFF.

This chain joins TRBV12-3 or TRBV12-4 and TRBJ1-5, with 7 positions matching TRBD1. CDR3 length: 16 amino acids. J lost 2 bases, V lost 6 bases, and 10 bases had no gene match. The CDR3 DNA is TGTGCCAGCAGCCCTCTCCAGGGGGAAGGCAATCAGCCCCAGCATTTT. It translates to CASSPLQGEGNQPQHF.

V usage is TRBV6-1 and J usage is TRBJ2-1; no firm D call. V was pared by 11 bases and J by 3 bases, with 11 bases between. CDR1 and CDR2 (germline): MNHNS, SASEGT. CDR3 length equals 12 residues. The CDR3 reads CASQQSYNEQFF. DNA for the CDR3: TGTGCCTCGCAGCAAAGCTACAATGAGCAGTTCTTC.

This chain uses TRBV14 with TRBJ2-3; TRBD2 agrees at 8 bases. V lost 4 bases to trimming and J lost 5 bases; unmatched junction nucleotides: 8. CDR1 and CDR2 (germline): SGHDN, FVKESK. The CDR3 is made up of 15 amino acids. The CDR3 nucleotides are TGTGCCAGCAGCCTCGGGACTAGAGGGAAAGATACGCAGTATTTT. Amino acid sequence: CASSLGTRGKDTQYF.